These T cell receptor beta chains were read from a single sample in a study of cytomegalovirus exposure and HLA in healthy donors. This table comes from immunoSEQ multiplex PCR, and its TCRdb copy is limited to in-frame clones, with some not included. The sample shows approximately 160,000 clones, around 65% of them seen only once. Source material: PBMCs. The source is a woman aged 40 to 50 in good health and CMV-seropositive. Each CDR3 is given with its conserved first and last residue. The D gene is left open where the match is weak. Only some rows state a clone size, as once, few, many or a class for expanded clones.

clone size,V gene,D gene,J gene,CDR3 DNA,CDR3 protein
NA,TRBV7-9,NA,TRBJ1-1,TGTGCCAGCAGCCGGGAGGTGGCCCTGAACACTGAAGCTTTCTTT,CASSREVALNTEAFF
NA,TRBV4-3,TRBD1,TRBJ1-1,TGCGCCAGCAGCCAAGATCTGGTTGGAGGGGGCAGTACTGAAGCTTTCTTT,CASSQDLVGGGSTEAFF
NA,TRBV18,NA,TRBJ1-6,TGTGCCAGCTCACCACCGGGGGGAAATTCACCCCTCCACTTT,CASSPPGGNSPLHF
NA,TRBV12-5,TRBD1,TRBJ1-2,TGTGCTAGTGGTTTGGCAGGGACGACAGGGTGGAATGGCTACACCTTC,CASGLAGTTGWNGYTF
NA,TRBV18,NA,TRBJ2-7,TGTGCCAGCTCTACCAGCGAGACCTACGAGCAGTACTTC,CASSTSETYEQYF
NA,TRBV19,TRBD1,TRBJ1-5,TGTGCCAGTAGTATCGGGCAGGGGGCTGGACAGCCCCAGCATTTT,CASSIGQGAGQPQHF
NA,TRBV29-1,NA,TRBJ2-7,TGCAGCGTTGAATCGGGGTCCTCCTACGAGCAGTGCTTC,CSVESGSSYEQCF
NA,TRBV6-5,NA,TRBJ1-4,TGTGCCAGCGGGGCCCTTAATGAAAAACTGTTTTTT,CASGALNEKLFF
NA,TRBV6-6,NA,TRBJ2-3,TGTGCCAGCAGTTACCGTGGCGGCGCCGGAGATACGCAGTATTTT,CASSYRGGAGDTQYF
NA,TRBV4-1,NA,TRBJ1-1,TGCGCCAGCAGCCAGGGAGGGGCGGACACTGAAGCTTTCTTT,CASSQGGADTEAFF
NA,TRBV10-2,TRBD1,TRBJ1-4,TGCGCCAGCAGGGAAGAGGACAGGACTGAAAAACTGTTTTTT,CASREEDRTEKLFF
NA,TRBV7-2,NA,TRBJ2-1,TGTGCCAGCAGCTTAGTGGGGACACCCATCTCCTACAATGAGCAGTTCTTC,CASSLVGTPISYNEQFF
NA,TRBV7-2,NA,TRBJ2-5,TGTGCCAGCAGCTTACCCCCCGGGGCCCAGTACTTC,CASSLPPGAQYF
NA,TRBV7-2,NA,TRBJ1-5,TGTGCCAGCAGCTCCGACGGGGATCAGCCCCAGCATTTT,CASSSDGDQPQHF
NA,TRBV11-2,TRBD1,TRBJ2-7,TGTGCCAGCAGCCGGGACAGCCCCCACGAGCAGTACTTC,CASSRDSPHEQYF
few,TRBV7-9,NA,TRBJ2-5,TGTGCCACCGAGCGGTTGTACGGCGGGGAGCAGTACTTC,CATERLYGGEQYF
few,TRBV2,TRBD1,TRBJ2-7,TGTGCCGGCGGACAGGGGCTTGGCGAGCAGTACTTC,CAGGQGLGEQYF
NA,TRBV6-6,TRBD1,TRBJ2-5,TGTGCCAGCAGTTCGACGGACAGGGGCAACCAAGAGACCCAGTACTTC,CASSSTDRGNQETQYF
NA,TRBV28,TRBD1,TRBJ1-6,TGTGCCAGCAGCCGGGACAGTAATTCACCCCTCCACTTT,CASSRDSNSPLHF
NA,TRBV7-2,NA,TRBJ2-2,TGTGCCAGCAGCTTAGGGCCCTCCACCGGGGAGCTGTTTTTT,CASSLGPSTGELFF
NA,TRBV6-1,NA,TRBJ2-3,TGTGCCAGCAGTGAAGGGGTGGGGGCCACAGATACGCAGTATTTT,CASSEGVGATDTQYF
few,TRBV6-8,NA,TRBJ1-6,TGTGCCAGCAGTTACAGGGGTTCCTATAATTCACCCCTCCACTTT,CASSYRGSYNSPLHF
NA,TRBV27,NA,TRBJ1-1,TGTGCCAGCAGTCAAAGGAGGGTTACTGACATGAACACTGAAGCTTTCTTT,CASSQRRVTDMNTEAFF